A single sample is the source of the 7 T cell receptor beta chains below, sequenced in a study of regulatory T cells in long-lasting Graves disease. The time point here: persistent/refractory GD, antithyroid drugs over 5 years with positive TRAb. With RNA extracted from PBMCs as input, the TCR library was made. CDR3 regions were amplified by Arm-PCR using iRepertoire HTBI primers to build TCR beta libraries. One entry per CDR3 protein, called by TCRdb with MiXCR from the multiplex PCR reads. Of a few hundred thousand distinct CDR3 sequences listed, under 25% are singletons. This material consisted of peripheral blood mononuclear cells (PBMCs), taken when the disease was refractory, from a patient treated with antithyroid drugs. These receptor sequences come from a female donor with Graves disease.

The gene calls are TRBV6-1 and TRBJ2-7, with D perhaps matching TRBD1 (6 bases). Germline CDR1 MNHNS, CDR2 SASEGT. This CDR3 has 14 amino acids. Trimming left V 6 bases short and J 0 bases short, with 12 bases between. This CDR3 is CASRRDTPSYEQYF. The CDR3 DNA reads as TGTGCCAGCAGGAGGGACACCCCCTCCTACGAGCAGTACTTC.

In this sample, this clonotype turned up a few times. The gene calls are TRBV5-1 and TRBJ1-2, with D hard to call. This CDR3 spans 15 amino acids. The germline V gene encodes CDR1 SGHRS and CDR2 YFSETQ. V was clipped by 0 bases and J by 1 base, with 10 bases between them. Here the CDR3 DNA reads TGCGCCAGCAGCTTGGACACCGCATTTAACTATGGCTACACCTTC. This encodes CASSLDTAFNYGYTF.

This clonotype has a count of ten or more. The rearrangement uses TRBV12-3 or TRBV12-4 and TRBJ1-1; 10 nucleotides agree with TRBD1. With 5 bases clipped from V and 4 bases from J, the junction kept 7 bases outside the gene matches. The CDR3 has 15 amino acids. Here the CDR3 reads CASSPWGQGRTEAFF. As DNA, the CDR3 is TGTGCCAGCAGTCCATGGGGACAGGGGCGCACTGAAGCTTTCTTT.

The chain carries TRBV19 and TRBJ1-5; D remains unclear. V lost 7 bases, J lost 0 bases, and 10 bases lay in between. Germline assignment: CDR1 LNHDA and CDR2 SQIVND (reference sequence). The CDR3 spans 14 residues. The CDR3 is CASKKEYSNQPQHF. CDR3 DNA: TGTGCCAGTAAAAAGGAGTATAGCAATCAGCCCCAGCATTTT.

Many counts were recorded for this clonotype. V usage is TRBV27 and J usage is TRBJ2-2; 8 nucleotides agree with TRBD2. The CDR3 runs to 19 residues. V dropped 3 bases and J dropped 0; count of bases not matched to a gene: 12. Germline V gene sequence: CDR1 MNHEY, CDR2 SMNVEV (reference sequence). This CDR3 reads CASSFLPTTSGSNTGELFF. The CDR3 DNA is TGTGCCAGCAGTTTCCTCCCGACCACTAGCGGTTCGAACACCGGGGAGCTGTTTTTT.

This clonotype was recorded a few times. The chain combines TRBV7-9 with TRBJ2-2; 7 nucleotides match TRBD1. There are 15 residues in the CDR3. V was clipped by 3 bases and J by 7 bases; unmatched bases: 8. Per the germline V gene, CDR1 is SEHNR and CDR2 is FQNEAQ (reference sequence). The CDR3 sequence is CASSFTAPGGGELFF. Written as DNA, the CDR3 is TGTGCCAGCAGCTTCACAGCCCCAGGGGGCGGGGAGCTGTTTTTT.

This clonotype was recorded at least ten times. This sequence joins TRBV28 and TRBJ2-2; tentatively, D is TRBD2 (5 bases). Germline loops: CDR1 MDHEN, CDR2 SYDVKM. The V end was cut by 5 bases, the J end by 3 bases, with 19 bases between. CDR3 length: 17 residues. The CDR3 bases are TGTGCCAGCAGTCCGCTCGAGACTACCCCGGACACCGGGGAGCTGTTTTTT. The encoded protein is CASSPLETTPDTGELFF.